The sequence of this TCR beta chain was determined in a study of blood T cell repertoires in COVID-19. The overall study: Sources were T cells, B-cell-depleted T cells, or PBMCs; the material itself was cDNA or gDNA.

V lost 6 bases, J lost 7 bases, and 7 bases stayed unmatched. Germline V lookup: CDR1 LNHDA, CDR2 SQIVND (reference sequence). This CDR3 contains 15 residues. Original data processing: Nucleated cell number was recorded as an estimate derived from reference gene primer amplification. The table came from immunoSEQ multiplex PCR; TCRdb's copy has only in-frame clones and leaves some out. D and trimming come from the DNA, and the V and J calls and clone size come from that table. Of fewer than 250,000 clones in the sample, 70% to 90% were seen once. The V and J genes are TRBV19 and TRBJ1-5, with 12 bases lining up with TRBD1. Sequenced: peripheral blood. This TCR was recovered from a woman aged 70 to 79 with active or convalescent COVID-19. The CDR3 DNA reads TGTGCCAGTAGCACGGGACAGGGGGCTCGGCAGCCCCAGCATTTT. This translates into CASSTGQGARQPQHF.